Included here is one T cell receptor (beta chain) sequence, with context. Trimming took 0 bases from V and 1 from J, leaving 10 bases between them. The CDR3 consists of 16 residues. Authors' data handling: Reference gene primers were amplified, and this amplification served to estimate nucleated cell counts. Using immunoSEQ multiplex PCR, the repertoire was profiled, and TCRdb retains in-frame clones only, with some absent. That table furnishes V, J and clone size, whereas the DNA furnished D and trimming. The sample lists approximately 250,000 clones; around 80% were seen once. The age range of participants was 18 to 89 years, with residence in some 25 US areas. Participant-reported clinical history was the basis for cohort assignment. These data originate in a study of blood T cell repertoires in COVID-19. Study-level information: The analysed material was cDNA or gDNA that came from T cells, B-cell-depleted T cells, or PBMCs.

Sequencing was done on a sample of PBMCs or T cells enriched from blood (not recorded which). This clonotype was obtained from a man younger than 40 with acute COVID-19. The gene calls are TRBV6-7 and TRBJ2-1, with D uncertain. TRBV6-7 is an open reading frame, and its role is uncertain. The CDR3 bases are TGTGCCAGCAGTTACTCCACGGTGGAGTCCTACAATGAGCAGTTCTTC. It yields the protein CASSYSTVESYNEQFF.